This T cell receptor beta chain came from a study of blood T cell repertoires in COVID-19. About the study: Acute-phase and convalescent COVID-19 samples originated in the United States, Italy and Spain.

This clone was recorded only once. V shed 3 bases and J 4 bases; nucleotides not matched to a gene: 7. Germline loops: CDR1 MDHEN, CDR2 SYDVKM. The CDR3 totals 16 residues. Original data processing: Researchers report that nucleated cell counts were estimated from reference gene primer amplification. Repertoires were generated with immunoSEQ multiplex PCR, while TCRdb's copy carries only in-frame clones and drops some. V and J calls and clone size are as listed in that table; D and trimming were resolved from the DNA. The sample comprises some 280,000 clones, about nine tenths of which are singletons, and roughly 0.96% rests with the top ten.

The TCR sequence derives from a woman aged 40-49 years who had recovered from COVID-19. J is TRBJ2-3 and V is TRBV28, with TRBD2 identical over 10 bases. The source material was peripheral blood. The CDR3 sequence: CASSFRSGRFPDTQYF. In nucleotides, the CDR3 is TGTGCCAGCAGTTTCCGTAGCGGGAGGTTCCCAGATACGCAGTATTTT.